A selection of T cell receptor beta chains follows, all from one sample in a study of radiotherapy plus CTLA-4 blockade in lung cancer. Data came from immunoSEQ multiplex PCR; TCRdb stores just in-frame clones and leaves some out. Of about 19,000 clones in the sample, more than 70% are singletons; the top ten hold less than 25%. This sample comprised peripheral blood, obtained from a patient treated with radiotherapy plus ipilimumab. The receptors here all came from a human donor with non-small cell lung cancer whose response to radiotherapy plus ipilimumab could not be evaluated. Both conserved end residues are part of each CDR3. A D gene is named only where the DNA matches it firmly. Clone size appears in some rows only: once, few, many, or a class for an expanded clone.

V	size	J	D	CDR3	DNA
TRBV11-1	.	TRBJ2-5	TRBD1	CASTQIYRDSQETQYF	TGTGCCAGCACACAAATATACCGGGACAGCCAAGAGACCCAGTACTTC
TRBV27	.	TRBJ2-2	.	CASSLRRGRNGELFF	TGTGCCAGCAGTTTAAGGAGGGGCCGGAACGGGGAGCTGTTTTTT
TRBV2	.	TRBJ1-1	.	CASRREGFNTEAFF	TGTGCCAGCAGGCGGGAGGGGTTTAACACTGAAGCTTTCTTT
TRBV5-4	once	TRBJ2-2	TRBD2	CASSTRLAGVAGELFF	TGTGCCAGCAGCACACGACTAGCGGGAGTGGCCGGGGAGCTGTTTTTT
TRBV9	.	TRBJ2-3	TRBD2	CASSVFWGGSTDTQYF	TGTGCCAGCAGCGTATTTTGGGGCGGGAGTACAGATACGCAGTATTTT
TRBV21-1	.	TRBJ2-7	.	CASSKCRTYEQYF	TGTGCCAGCAGCAAGTGTAGAACCTACGAGCAGTACTTC
TRBV6-5	.	TRBJ2-1	.	CASSYWQGTPHNEQFF	TGTGCCAGCAGTTATTGGCAGGGGACCCCACACAATGAGCAGTTCTTC
TRBV4-3	.	TRBJ2-5	.	CASSQGWGGGTQYF	TGCGCCAGCAGCCAAGGGTGGGGAGGGGGGACCCAGTACTTC
TRBV2	.	TRBJ2-3	.	CASSDGGPSDTQYF	TGTGCCAGCAGTGACGGGGGGCCCTCAGATACGCAGTATTTT
TRBV2	.	TRBJ1-4	TRBD1	CASSLRQGTNEKLFF	TGTGCCAGCAGTCTCAGACAGGGTACTAATGAAAAACTGTTTTTT
TRBV6-1	.	TRBJ2-3	.	CASSGTLTDTQYF	TGTGCCAGCAGTGGGACTCTCACAGATACGCAGTATTTT
TRBV19	.	TRBJ2-7	TRBD1	CASSPDRASHEQYF	TGTGCCAGTAGCCCGGACAGGGCAAGCCACGAGCAGTACTTC
TRBV19	.	TRBJ2-2	.	CASTNPGVNTGELFF	TGTGCCAGTACCAACCCGGGGGTGAACACCGGGGAGCTGTTTTTT
TRBV7-2	.	TRBJ2-7	TRBD1	CASSPGGAGEQYF	TGTGCCAGCAGCCCAGGGGGCGCGGGGGAGCAGTACTTC
TRBV4-1	few	TRBJ2-7	TRBD1	CASSADRVSSYEQYF	TGCGCCAGCAGCGCGGACAGGGTCAGCTCCTACGAGCAGTACTTC
TRBV29-1	once	TRBJ2-1	.	CSVVWLASSYNEQFF	TGCAGCGTTGTGTGGCTTGCCAGCTCCTACAATGAGCAGTTCTTC